This T cell receptor (beta chain) was captured by sequencing in a study of OX40 agonist ivuxolimab in advanced cancers. Study-level information: Eligibility rules accepted prior anti-PD-1, anti-PD-L1 or anti-CTLA-4 therapy, and 35% to 45% had some.

Germline values: CDR1 MNHEY, CDR2 SMNVEV (reference sequence). Trimming left V 3 bases short and J 1 base short, with 13 bases between. This CDR3 has 16 residues. Measured with immunoSEQ multiplex PCR; TCRdb has only the in-frame clones, and not every one. In the table there are 35,000 to 45,000 clones, approximately 80% of which are singletons. The sequencing here drew on CD4+ or CD8+ T cells sorted from blood, taken in a trial of the OX40 agonist ivuxolimab. The genes are TRBV27 and TRBJ1-3; D remains ambiguous. This clonotype originated in an adult with an advanced solid tumor such as melanoma, head and neck, liver or kidney cancer. This CDR3 is CASSLYPGVSGNTIYF. Here the CDR3 DNA reads TGTGCCAGCAGTTTGTATCCCGGAGTTTCTGGAAACACCATATATTTT.